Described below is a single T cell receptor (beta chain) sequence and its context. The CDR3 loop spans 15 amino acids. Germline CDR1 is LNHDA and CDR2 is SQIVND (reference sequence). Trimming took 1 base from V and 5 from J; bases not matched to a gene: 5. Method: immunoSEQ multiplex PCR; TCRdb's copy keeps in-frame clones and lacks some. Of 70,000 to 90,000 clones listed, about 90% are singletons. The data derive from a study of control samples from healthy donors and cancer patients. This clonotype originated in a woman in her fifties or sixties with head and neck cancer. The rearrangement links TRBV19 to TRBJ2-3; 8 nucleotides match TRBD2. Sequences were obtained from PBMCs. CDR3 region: CASSIGAGVVDTQYF. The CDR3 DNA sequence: TGTGCCAGTAGTATAGGAGCGGGAGTTGTAGATACGCAGTATTTT.